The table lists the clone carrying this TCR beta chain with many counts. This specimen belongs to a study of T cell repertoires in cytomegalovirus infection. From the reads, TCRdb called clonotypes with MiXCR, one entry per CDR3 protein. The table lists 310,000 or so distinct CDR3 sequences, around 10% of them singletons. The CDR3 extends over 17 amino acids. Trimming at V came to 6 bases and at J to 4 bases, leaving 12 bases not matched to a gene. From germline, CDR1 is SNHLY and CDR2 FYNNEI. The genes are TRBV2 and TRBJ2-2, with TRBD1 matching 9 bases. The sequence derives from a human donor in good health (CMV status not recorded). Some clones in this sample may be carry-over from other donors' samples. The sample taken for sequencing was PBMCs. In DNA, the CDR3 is TGTGCCAGCAGGAGGGAGACAGGGGGGCTAGGCACCGGGGAGCTGTTTTTT. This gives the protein CASRRETGGLGTGELFF.